Listed here are 26 T cell receptor beta chains from one sample, sequenced in a study of blood T cell repertoires in COVID-19. The table came from immunoSEQ multiplex PCR; TCRdb's copy has only in-frame clones and leaves some out. Of under 300,000 clones listed, more than 75% were seen once; the top ten hold roughly a sixth. Sequences were obtained from PBMCs or T cells enriched from blood (not recorded which). The receptors were sampled from a man between 18 and 35 years old who had recovered from COVID-19.

V gene TRBV6-5 combines with J gene TRBJ1-4; the match to TRBD1 covers 7 bases. Germline lookup yields CDR1 MNHEY and CDR2 SVGAGI. Losses at the gene ends were 6 bases for V and 6 bases for J; bases not matched to a gene: 4. This CDR3 spans 13 amino acids. The CDR3: CASRTGWDEKLFF. CDR3 DNA sequence: TGTGCCAGCAGGACAGGGTGGGATGAAAAACTGTTTTTT.

The V call is TRBV28, the J call TRBJ2-5; TRBD1 agrees at 12 bases. Germline V gene sequence: CDR1 MDHEN, CDR2 SYDVKM. V was clipped by 4 bases and J by 5 bases; unmatched bases: 8. This CDR3 spans 16 amino acids. The CDR3 spells CASSSGTGGAGETQYF. In nucleotides, the CDR3 is TGTGCCAGCAGTTCCGGGACAGGGGGCGCGGGGGAGACCCAGTACTTC.

This clone was seen a handful of times. The chain links TRBV2 to TRBJ1-2, with D uncertain. Germline V lookup: CDR1 SNHLY, CDR2 FYNNEI. Between the trimmed V and J ends, which lost 0 bases and 4 bases, there was a span of 15 bases. The CDR3 is 16 residues long. CDR3 region: CASSEAPAGLVYGYTF. The CDR3 DNA is TGTGCCAGCAGTGAAGCGCCCGCGGGATTAGTCTATGGCTACACCTTC.

The chain recombines TRBV10-3 with TRBJ1-2; 10 bases agree with TRBD1. The CDR3 totals 14 residues. The germline V gene encodes CDR1 ENHRY and CDR2 SYGVKD. Trimming at V came to 9 bases and at J to 4 bases, leaving 8 bases not matched to a gene. The CDR3: CAIYRDRGSYGYTF. The CDR3 DNA is TGTGCCATATACCGGGACAGGGGAAGCTATGGCTACACCTTC.

CDR3 in DNA: TGTGCCAGCAGCTTCCGGACAGGGAGGGGAGAGACCCAGTACTTC. Translating gives CASSFRTGRGETQYF. The V and J genes are TRBV5-8 and TRBJ2-5, with D perhaps TRBD1 (8 bases). The V and J ends lost 2 bases and 4 bases respectively, with 15 bases between them. In germline, CDR1 is SGHTS, CDR2 YDEGEE. The CDR3 runs 15 residues.

The chain links TRBV3-1 (or the pseudogene TRBV3-2) to TRBJ1-5; TRBD1 aligns across 12 bases. This CDR3 has 17 residues. Germline values: CDR1 LGHDT, CDR2 YNNKEL (reference sequence). Unmatched junction bases numbered 6, after V lost 4 bases and J lost 2 bases. The CDR3 DNA is TGTGCCAGCAGCCTATCCGGGACAGGGGGCGGCAATCAGCCCCAGCATTTT. Residues: CASSLSGTGGGNQPQHF.

The rearrangement uses TRBV24-1 and TRBJ2-3; D unclear. CDR1 KGHDR and CDR2 SFDVKD come from the germline V gene. V lost 3 bases to trimming and J lost 2 bases, with 14 bases between them. The CDR3 runs to 16 residues. The CDR3 reads CATSDATVRNTDTQYF. In DNA form, the CDR3 reads TGTGCCACCAGTGATGCGACTGTTAGAAACACAGATACGCAGTATTTT.

CDR3 bases: TGCGCCAGCAGCTCGGGACAGGGACACAATCAGCCCCAGCATTTT. It codes for CASSSGQGHNQPQHF. The chain uses TRBV5-1 and TRBJ1-5, with TRBD1 matching over 9 bases. Germline V gene data show CDR1 as SGHRS and CDR2 as YFSETQ. CDR3 length: 15 residues. J was trimmed by 3 bases and V by 3 bases; bases with no gene match: 4.

This chain uses TRBV19 with TRBJ1-1; 9 nucleotides line up with TRBD1. The germline V gene has CDR1 LNHDA and CDR2 SQIVND (reference sequence). The V segment lost 3 bases and the J segment 3 bases; nucleotides outside the gene matches: 8. This CDR3 region has 16 residues. CDR3 nucleotides: TGTGCCAGTAGTATCCTCCCGGGACAGGGAGACACTGAAGCTTTCTTT. Encoded protein: CASSILPGQGDTEAFF.

The J gene is TRBJ2-1, the V gene TRBV27, with D tentatively TRBD2 (6 bases). Deletions cut 5 bases from V and 0 bases from J, with 11 bases between. The CDR3 loop spans 15 amino acids. The germline V gene has CDR1 MNHEY and CDR2 SMNVEV (reference sequence). CDR3 residues: CASSQGLSSYNEQFF. CDR3 coding DNA: TGTGCCAGCAGTCAGGGACTTAGCTCCTACAATGAGCAGTTCTTC.

The J gene is TRBJ1-2, the V gene TRBV14; D gene unclear. This CDR3 region has 13 residues. V was trimmed by 0 bases and J by 4 bases, leaving 6 bases between them. Germline-derived CDR1 and CDR2 are SGHDN and FVKESK. The CDR3 loop reads CASSQDPIYGYTF. DNA for the CDR3: TGTGCCAGCAGCCAAGATCCCATCTATGGCTACACCTTC.

CDR3 loop: CASSVGTTNTGELFF. CDR3 coding DNA: TGTGCCAGCAGCGTCGGGACAACGAACACCGGGGAGCTGTTTTTT. The chain employs TRBV7-9 and TRBJ2-2; D is perhaps TRBD1 (6 bases). The CDR3 sequence is 15 residues long. Per the germline V gene, CDR1 is SEHNR and CDR2 is FQNEAQ (reference sequence). V gave up 5 bases and J gave up 0 bases, with 10 bases separating them.

The chain couples TRBV11-2 to TRBJ2-7; D remains unclear. CDR1 is SGHAT, CDR2 FQNNGV, per germline. The CDR3 has 15 residues. Deletions cut 1 base from V and 2 bases from J, with 12 bases between. The CDR3 protein is CASSLAGNNPYEQYF. The CDR3 bases are TGTGCCAGCAGCTTAGCGGGTAATAACCCCTACGAGCAGTACTTC.

This clone was picked up one time. This sequence may be a read error, since a much larger clone differs from it by one base. This chain uses TRBV15 with TRBJ1-6, with TRBD1 as a possible D gene (5 bases). The length of the CDR3 is 17 residues. From germline, CDR1 is LNHNV and CDR2 YYDKDF (reference sequence). CDR3: CPTSPHDRGGVNSPLHF. DNA of the CDR3: TGTCCCACCAGCCCCCACGACCGGGGGGGAGTAAATTCACCCCTCCACTTT.

The chain joins TRBV6-5 to TRBJ1-2; TRBD1 aligns across 8 bases. The CDR3 consists of 15 residues. Germline CDR1 MNHEY, CDR2 SVGAGI. The J segment lost 5 bases and the V segment lost 6 bases, leaving 11 bases of the junction unmatched. CDR3 in amino acids: CASRHRQGNRYGYTF. The CDR3 DNA reads as TGTGCCAGCAGACACCGACAGGGGAATAGGTATGGCTACACCTTC.

The chain uses TRBV5-1 and TRBJ1-1, with 7 bases fitting TRBD1. This CDR3 spans 15 amino acids. V shed 4 bases, J shed 1 base, and the junction held 7 bases outside the gene matches. Germline V gene lookup returns CDR1 SGHRS and CDR2 YFSETQ. The CDR3 sequence is CASSPWTGSNTEAFF. The CDR3 bases are TGCGCCAGCAGCCCCTGGACAGGATCGAACACTGAAGCTTTCTTT.

The V call is TRBV21-1, the J call TRBJ2-7; TRBD2, the table's D call, was not compared with the DNA. TRBV21-1 is deemed a pseudogene. The CDR3 contains 13 residues. CDR3 sequence: CASGPGGSYEQYF. In DNA, the CDR3 is TGTGCCAGCGGGCCGGGAGGATCCTACGAGCAGTACTTC.

This clone was seen a handful of times. The genes are TRBV19 and TRBJ1-5; tentative D call: TRBD1 (5 bases). V lost 1 base to trimming and J lost 2 bases, with 6 bases between them. Germline values: CDR1 LNHDA, CDR2 SQIVND (reference sequence). The CDR3 runs to 14 residues. DNA of the CDR3: TGTGCCAGTAGTATAGCCAGGGGCAATCAGCCCCAGCATTTT. Its protein product is CASSIARGNQPQHF. The complete variable domain, with remaining parts taken from reference TRBV19 and TRBJ1-5, reads DGGITQSPKYLFRKEGQNVTLSCEQNLNHDAMYWYRQDPGQGLRLIYYSQIVNDFQKGDIAEGYSVSREKKESFPLTVTSAQKNPTAFYLCASSIARGNQPQHFGDGTRLSIL.

As concerns this clone: Other DNA sequences in this specimen translate into the identical CDR3. J is TRBJ1-1 and V is TRBV28, with D maybe TRBD1 (5 bases). Per the germline V gene, CDR1 is MDHEN and CDR2 is SYDVKM. Trimming stripped 2 bases from V and 0 bases from J, with 7 bases between. This CDR3 comprises 14 residues. CDR3 amino acids: CASSLQGLNTEAFF. CDR3 nucleotide sequence: TGTGCCAGCAGTTTACAGGGTTTGAACACTGAAGCTTTCTTT.

The chain combines TRBV3-1 (or the pseudogene TRBV3-2) with TRBJ2-5; maybe TRBD2 (5 bases). The ends were cut back, 8 bases at V and 7 bases at J, with 20 bases in the middle. From germline, CDR1 is LGHDT and CDR2 YNNKEL (reference sequence). CDR3 length equals 14 residues. Here the CDR3 reads CASGIHEVEGTQYF. In DNA, the CDR3 is TGTGCCAGCGGAATTCACGAGGTTGAGGGGACCCAGTACTTC.

This sequence joins TRBV10-3 and TRBJ2-7; 7 nucleotides line up with TRBD1. The CDR3 runs to 14 residues. The V gene end was trimmed by 10 bases and the J gene end by 4 bases; junction bases not matched to a gene: 13. The germline V gene encodes CDR1 ENHRY and CDR2 SYGVKD. Here the CDR3 reads CATWNPGQRYEQYF. DNA of the CDR3: TGTGCCACCTGGAATCCGGGACAGCGATACGAGCAGTACTTC.

This sequence joins TRBV7-2 and TRBJ2-1; possible D gene TRBD1, 5 bases. Germline CDR1 and CDR2: SGHTA and FQGNSA. The CDR3 covers 16 residues. Trimming shortened V by 6 bases and J by 3 bases, and 18 bases separated the two germline ends. The CDR3 sequence: CASSQPGLTIYNEQFF. The CDR3 region has the DNA TGTGCCAGCAGTCAACCAGGGCTAACAATCTACAATGAGCAGTTCTTC.

The chain carries TRBV5-6 and TRBJ2-7, with 11 bases lining up with TRBD2. The CDR3 totals 15 residues. The germline gives CDR1 SGHDT, CDR2 YYEEEE. V trimming: 3 bases; J trimming: 4 bases; junction bases outside the gene matches: 6. In DNA form, the CDR3 reads TGTGCCAGCAGCTCAGGGGGACTAGCGGTTTACGAGCAGTACTTC. The encoded protein is CASSSGGLAVYEQYF.

The chain joins TRBV5-1 to TRBJ2-2, with D possibly TRBD1 on 5 matching bases. The V gene's germline CDR1 is SGHRS and CDR2 YFSETQ. Deletions cut 4 bases from V and 1 base from J, with 8 bases between. The CDR3 runs 14 residues. The CDR3 here is CASSPGQNTGELFF. The CDR3 bases are TGCGCCAGCAGCCCCGGACAGAACACCGGGGAGCTGTTTTTT.

V gene TRBV27 combines with J gene TRBJ2-3, with 8 bases aligning to TRBD2. The CDR3 spans 16 residues. Germline V lookup: CDR1 MNHEY, CDR2 SMNVEV (reference sequence). V trimming: 6 bases; J trimming: 0 bases; junction bases outside the gene matches: 8. DNA for the CDR3: TGTGCCAGCAGCCCGCTTAGCGGGGCTAGCACAGATACGCAGTATTTT. It specifies CASSPLSGASTDTQYF.

The V call is TRBV4-2, the J call TRBJ2-7; D perhaps matches TRBD1 (6 bases). V dropped 1 base and J dropped 4 bases, with 17 bases sitting between them. Germline V CDR1 and CDR2: LGHNA, YNFKEQ. The CDR3 totals 16 residues. The CDR3 DNA reads TGTGCCAGCAGCCAAGTGGGTCAGGGGATAGAATACGAGCAGTACTTC. Its translation is CASSQVGQGIEYEQYF.